The 20 T cell receptor beta chains listed next were all sequenced from one sample in a study of T-cell reconstitution after alpha-beta-depleted transplantation in children. Preparation of the TCRbeta library used unique molecular identifiers. TCRdb reanalysed the PCR reads using MiXCR and keeps one entry per CDR3 protein. The sample has some 200,000 distinct CDR3 sequences, 6.6% seen once. The sequencing here drew on PBMCs, taken before TCRalphabeta/CD19-depleted stem cell transplant. The source of these receptors is a boy aged 2-9 years with acute lymphoblastic leukemia, due to receive a stem cell transplant.

There are a few counts of this clonotype. The rearrangement uses TRBV7-9 and TRBJ1-2; 8 nucleotides agree with TRBD1. The CDR3 is 15 residues long. CDR1 is SEHNR and CDR2 is FQNEAQ in the germline V gene (reference sequence). Trimming at V came to 3 bases and at J to 3 bases, leaving 6 bases not matched to a gene. CDR3: CASSLSGGLDYGYTF. As DNA, the CDR3 is TGTGCCAGCAGCTTGTCAGGGGGCTTGGACTATGGCTACACCTTC.

This clonotype has ten or more counts. V and J are TRBV5-1 and TRBJ2-7; a possible D gene is TRBD2 (5 bases). This CDR3 region has 12 residues. Germline V gene sequence: CDR1 SGHRS, CDR2 YFSETQ. V gave up 4 bases and J gave up 6 bases, with 11 bases separating them. For the CDR3, the DNA is TGCGCCAGCAGCACCCCTGGAGGCGAGCAGTACTTC. It specifies CASSTPGGEQYF.

Concerning this clonotype itself: A read error may produce the germline difference seen at one junction end. The CDR3 loop reads CASSLVAGVSETQSF. The CDR3 nucleotides read TGTGCCAGCAGCTTAGTGGCAGGGGTTTCAGAGACCCAGTCCTTC. The chain uses TRBV7-2 and TRBJ2-5, with a tentative D call TRBD1 (6 bases). CDR3 length equals 15 residues. Germline V gives CDR1 SGHTA, CDR2 FQGNSA. The entire variable domain, with the rest obtained from reference TRBV7-2 and TRBJ2-5, is as follows: GAGVSQSPSNKVTEKGKDVELRCDPISGHTALYWYRQSLGQGLEFLIYFQGNSAPDKSGLPSDRFSAERTGGSVSTLTIQRTQQEDSAVYLCASSLVAGVSETQSFGPGTRLLVL.

The chain recombines TRBV7-9 with TRBJ2-3; 8 bases match TRBD1. This CDR3 contains 18 residues. The V gene end was trimmed by 6 bases and the J gene end by 2 bases; junction bases not matched to a gene: 16. CDR1 is SEHNR and CDR2 is FQNEAQ in the germline V gene (reference sequence). The CDR3 nucleotides are TGTGCCAGCAGATCTAAGATAACAGGGGGTTCTCTCACAGATACGCAGTATTTT. It is translated as CASRSKITGGSLTDTQYF. The full variable domain, with the rest looked up from reference TRBV7-9 and TRBJ2-3, is DTGVSQNPRHKITKRGQNVTFRCDPISEHNRLYWYRQTLGQGPEFLTYFQNEAQLEKSRLLSDRFSAERPKGSFSTLEIQRTEQGDSAMYLCASRSKITGGSLTDTQYFGPGTRLTVL.

This clonotype appeared many times. This chain connects TRBV20-1 to TRBJ2-6; D may be TRBD1 (6 bases). CDR1 and CDR2 (germline): DFQATT, SNEGSKA (reference sequence). V dropped 0 bases and J dropped 3 bases, with 18 bases sitting between them. This CDR3 is built from 18 residues. CDR3 bases: TGCAGTGCTAGAGATCGAGAGGCAGGGGTGGTTGGGGCCAACGTCCTGACTTTC. It codes for CSARDREAGVVGANVLTF.

This clonotype was counted only a few times. The chain links TRBV30 to TRBJ2-1; D gene unclear. This CDR3 spans 13 amino acids. Trimming took off 2 bases at V and 9 bases at J, with 14 bases between the two ends. Germline V gene data show CDR1 as GTSNPN and CDR2 as SVGIG (reference sequence). CDR3 sequence reads: CAWSNQAYGEQFF. CDR3 nucleotide sequence: TGTGCCTGGAGTAACCAGGCTTATGGTGAGCAGTTCTTC.

In this sample, this clonotype turned up many times. The rearrangement uses TRBV28 and TRBJ2-7; 9 nucleotides match TRBD1. The CDR3 has 15 amino acids. Germline V gene lookup returns CDR1 MDHEN and CDR2 SYDVKM. The V segment lost 4 bases and the J segment 1 base; nucleotides outside the gene matches: 5. The CDR3 DNA reads as TGTGCCAGCAGTTCCCGGACAGGGGTTTCCTACGAGCAGTACTTC. It codes for CASSSRTGVSYEQYF. Filled out from reference TRBV28 and TRBJ2-7, the complete variable domain reads DVKVTQSSRYLVKRTGEKVFLECVQDMDHENMFWYRQDPGLGLRLIYFSYDVKMKEKGDIPEGYSVSREKKERFSLILESASTNQTSMYLCASSSRTGVSYEQYFGPGTRLTVT.

This clonotype was seen ten or more times. The chain has TRBV12-3 or TRBV12-4 and TRBJ1-5, with a tentative D call TRBD1 (6 bases). The CDR3 sequence is 14 residues long. Trimming stripped 4 bases from V and 9 bases from J, with 16 bases between. CDR3 in amino acids: CASSWQGGLGPQHF. CDR3 nucleotides: TGTGCCAGCAGTTGGCAAGGGGGTTTGGGGCCCCAGCATTTT.

There are a few counts of this clonotype. The chain has TRBV5-1 and TRBJ1-2; TRBD1 is a possible D gene (5 bases). V dropped 4 bases and J dropped 6 bases, with 13 bases sitting between them. The CDR3 consists of 13 residues. Germline values: CDR1 SGHRS, CDR2 YFSETQ. CDR3 region: CASSPRGDDGYTF. The CDR3 DNA is TGCGCCAGCAGCCCCCGGGGGGATGATGGCTACACCTTC.

The sample holds many counts of this clonotype. The rearrangement uses TRBV11-2 and TRBJ2-1, with TRBD2 matching 10 bases. CDR3 length equals 15 residues. Losses at the gene ends were 7 bases for V and 5 bases for J; bases not matched to a gene: 8. Germline V gene lookup returns CDR1 SGHAT and CDR2 FQNNGV. The CDR3 loop reads CASTSSGSRNNEQFF. CDR3 sequence (DNA): TGTGCCAGCACCTCTAGCGGGAGTCGGAACAATGAGCAGTTCTTC.

The sample holds many counts of this clonotype. V is TRBV12-3 or TRBV12-4 and J is TRBJ2-1; TRBD1 agrees at 7 bases. CDR3 size: 14 residues. J was trimmed by 7 bases and V by 0 bases; bases with no gene match: 3. In nucleotides, the CDR3 is TGTGCCAGCAGTTTAGCGGGACAGATAAATGAGCAGTTCTTC. It encodes CASSLAGQINEQFF.

The genes are TRBV28 and TRBJ2-7; TRBD1 agrees at 7 bases. After removal of 7 bases from V and 6 bases from J, the junction contained 12 bases not matched to a gene. The germline gives CDR1 MDHEN, CDR2 SYDVKM. CDR3 length: 14 amino acids. The DNA of the CDR3 is TGTGCCAGCATACAACAGCCAGGGGGTAGCGAGCAGTACTTC. This sequence encodes CASIQQPGGSEQYF.

This clonotype was counted ten times or more. The J gene is TRBJ2-3, the V gene TRBV20-1; D not resolved. Trimming took 5 bases from V and 4 from J, leaving 7 bases between them. CDR1 and CDR2 (germline): DFQATT, SNEGSKA (reference sequence). This CDR3 has 11 amino acids. The CDR3 loop reads CSAVVADTQYF. The CDR3 DNA reads as TGCAGTGCTGTGGTGGCAGATACGCAGTATTTT.

This clonotype was picked up many times. J is TRBJ2-3 and V is TRBV15; 7 nucleotides align to TRBD2. The CDR3 length is 11 residues. Germline lookup yields CDR1 LNHNV and CDR2 YYDKDF (reference sequence). With V trimmed by 5 bases and J by 10 bases, 3 bases remained unmatched. Written as DNA, the CDR3 is TGTGCCACCAGCGGGGGGGTAGCGCAGTATTTT. This encodes CATSGGVAQYF.

This clonotype was observed many times. The chain links TRBV7-2 to TRBJ2-3; a possible D gene is TRBD2 (5 bases). This CDR3 comprises 14 residues. Trimming shortened V by 1 base and J by 0 bases, and 5 bases separated the two germline ends. Germline CDR1 SGHTA, CDR2 FQGNSA. CDR3 sequence: CASSLGRSTDTQYF. As DNA, the CDR3 is TGTGCCAGCAGCTTAGGGAGGAGCACAGATACGCAGTATTTT.

The chain has TRBV12-3 or TRBV12-4 and TRBJ2-5; D ambiguous. This CDR3 comprises 12 residues. With 11 bases removed from V and 2 bases from J, the gap between germline ends came to 12 bases. CDR3 bases: TGTGCCGCCTCGCGCCTGCAAGAGACCCAGTACTTC. This translates into CAASRLQETQYF.

The J gene is TRBJ2-3, the V gene TRBV5-1, with 13 positions matching TRBD2. The CDR3 is 16 amino acids. J lost 1 base, V lost 7 bases, and 6 bases had no gene match. CDR1 is SGHRS, CDR2 YFSETQ, per germline. CDR3 loop: CASGRLAGGRTDTQYF. For the CDR3, the DNA is TGCGCCAGCGGAAGACTAGCGGGGGGACGCACAGATACGCAGTATTTT.

V and J are TRBV28 and TRBJ2-1; 8 bases fit TRBD2. CDR3 length: 16 amino acids. The germline gives CDR1 MDHEN, CDR2 SYDVKM. The V gene end was trimmed by 4 bases and the J gene end by 4 bases; junction bases not matched to a gene: 9. This chain's CDR3 is CASSSIIGGVYNEQFF. The CDR3 region has the DNA TGTGCCAGCAGTTCCATTATCGGGGGGGTGTACAATGAGCAGTTCTTC.

This clonotype was seen many times. V usage is TRBV20-1 and J usage is TRBJ2-7; 7 bases agree with TRBD1. V trimming: 8 bases; J trimming: 3 bases; junction bases outside the gene matches: 13. CDR3 size: 14 residues. CDR1 and CDR2 from the germline V gene are DFQATT and SNEGSKA (reference sequence). The CDR3 DNA follows: TGCAGTACCTATGGGGCGACAGGGATCTACGAGCAGTACTTC. This codes for CSTYGATGIYEQYF.

The sample holds many counts of this clonotype. The chain employs TRBV29-1 and TRBJ2-7; maybe TRBD1 (5 bases). The CDR3 extends over 14 amino acids. Deletions cut 5 bases from V and 2 bases from J, with 16 bases between. Germline V CDR1 and CDR2: SQVTM, ANQGSEA. The CDR3 here is CSVLPNDSTYEQYF. CDR3 in DNA: TGCAGCGTTCTCCCAAACGACAGTACCTACGAGCAGTACTTC.